These 9 T cell receptor beta chains came from one sample sequenced in a study of a mutant IDH1 vaccine in newly diagnosed glioma. Time point in this sample: week 23, last vaccination. Every vaccination contained 300 ug of the mutant IDH1 20-mer peptide and was paired with topical imiquimod. The antigens these receptors bind are not known. Produced via immunoSEQ multiplex PCR; TCRdb's table is partial and in-frame only. In the table there are 60,000 to 100,000 clones, around 83% of which are singletons. This specimen was PBMCs, taken from a glioma patient whose treatment included an IDH1 peptide vaccine. Every receptor here comes from a woman in her forties or fifties with glioma.

The chain uses TRBV30 and TRBJ2-1, with TRBD2 identical over 8 bases. From germline, CDR1 is GTSNPN and CDR2 SVGIG (reference sequence). There are 15 residues in the CDR3. Germline trimming cut 1 base from V and 2 bases from J; bases unmatched to any gene: 4. For the CDR3, the DNA is TGTGCCTGGAGTGCCCAAGCGGGGGCCTACAATGAGCAGTTCTTC. Translating it yields CAWSAQAGAYNEQFF.

V is TRBV15 and J is TRBJ1-5; 8 positions agree with TRBD1. CDR1 LNHNV and CDR2 YYDKDF come from the germline V gene (reference sequence). J gave up 7 bases and V 8 bases, and 13 bases lay outside the gene matches. The CDR3 has 15 residues. CDR3 sequence: CATGPDRGGWQPQHF. CDR3 nucleotide sequence: TGTGCCACCGGCCCAGACAGGGGAGGATGGCAGCCCCAGCATTTT.

The chain carries TRBV5-3 and TRBJ1-6; the D gene is possibly TRBD1 (5 bases). TRBV5-3 is designated an ORF whose function remains uncertain. The germline V and J ends were trimmed by 4 bases and 5 bases, with 13 bases remaining between them. The CDR3 totals 15 residues. CDR3 sequence (DNA): TGTGCCAGAAGCCCCGGGACGGATGATAATTCACCCCTCCACTTT. Translated: CARSPGTDDNSPLHF.

V gene TRBV28 combines with J gene TRBJ1-1, with 8 bases lining up with TRBD1. Germline V gene sequence: CDR1 MDHEN, CDR2 SYDVKM. The CDR3 covers 16 residues. With V trimmed by 6 bases and J by 4 bases, 13 bases remained unmatched. The CDR3 here is CASRKQGQAIGTEAFF. Written as DNA, the CDR3 is TGTGCCAGCAGAAAACAGGGACAGGCTATCGGCACTGAAGCTTTCTTT. Full variable domain (rest looked up from reference TRBV28 and TRBJ1-1): DVKVTQSSRYLVKRTGEKVFLECVQDMDHENMFWYRQDPGLGLRLIYFSYDVKMKEKGDIPEGYSVSREKKERFSLILESASTNQTSMYLCASRKQGQAIGTEAFFGQGTRLTVV.

This chain joins TRBV7-2 and TRBJ1-6, with D possibly matching TRBD1 (5 bases). Germline lookup yields CDR1 SGHTA and CDR2 FQGNSA. This CDR3 comprises 14 residues. V lost 5 bases to trimming and J lost 9 bases, with 14 bases between them. Here the CDR3 DNA reads TGTGCCAGCAGCCTCCCAGGGCGAGGTTCACCCCTCCACTTT. Amino acids: CASSLPGRGSPLHF.

J is TRBJ2-2 and V is TRBV28, with 7 bases matching TRBD1. CDR3 length: 14 residues. Germline V gives CDR1 MDHEN, CDR2 SYDVKM. V gave up 5 bases and J gave up 2 bases; unmatched junction bases: 2. The CDR3 is CASSRTGNTGELFF. CDR3 nucleotide sequence: TGTGCCAGCAGTCGGACAGGAAACACCGGGGAGCTGTTTTTT.

The chain recombines TRBV2 with TRBJ1-2; D unresolved. Germline CDR1 SNHLY, CDR2 FYNNEI. V gave up 3 bases and J gave up 7 bases, with 24 bases separating them. This CDR3 has 17 residues. Here the CDR3 reads CASSDPVSVADLSGYTF. The CDR3 DNA follows: TGTGCCAGCAGTGATCCTGTGAGTGTGGCAGACCTCTCTGGCTACACCTTC. Full variable domain (outside the CDR3, taken from reference TRBV2 and TRBJ1-2): EPEVTQTPSHQVTQMGQEVILRCVPISNHLYFYWYRQILGQKVEFLVSFYNNEISEKSEIFDDQFSVERPDGSNFTLKIRSTKLEDSAMYFCASSDPVSVADLSGYTFGSGTRLTVV.

The rearrangement links TRBV15 to TRBJ2-1; 10 bases match TRBD1. The CDR3 spans 17 residues. J gave up 7 bases and V 0 bases, and 9 bases lay outside the gene matches. The germline V gene has CDR1 LNHNV and CDR2 YYDKDF (reference sequence). CDR3 in amino acids: CATSREVDRGLTNEQFF. CDR3 nucleotide sequence: TGTGCCACCAGCAGAGAAGTCGACAGGGGGCTAACAAATGAGCAGTTCTTC. The complete variable domain, with remaining parts taken from reference TRBV15 and TRBJ2-1, reads DAMVIQNPRYQVTQFGKPVTLSCSQTLNHNVMYWYQQKSSQAPKLLFHYYDKDFNNEADTPDNFQSRRPNTSFCFLDIRSPGLGDTAMYLCATSREVDRGLTNEQFFGPGTRLTVL.

Worth noting for this clone: Within the sample, other DNA sequences also encode this same CDR3. The chain has TRBV18 and TRBJ2-5; 7 bases map to TRBD2. The CDR3 runs 12 residues. Germline trimming cut 6 bases from V and 5 bases from J; bases unmatched to any gene: 3. Germline loops: CDR1 KGHSH, CDR2 LQKENI. This CDR3 is CASSPGGETQYF. DNA of the CDR3: TGTGCCAGCTCCCCCGGGGGGGAGACCCAGTACTTC.